This TCR beta chain is from a study of T cell responses to AZD1222 COVID-19 vaccine. In regard to this clone: The antigen is undetermined.

Study-wide results and limits: In all cases, repertoires were sampled only after the peak T cell response. Baseline serology detected seropositivity in only six or seven AZD1222 recipients. The donor cohort was predominantly white British with a female majority, and clonal diversity may have been underestimated.

Assay: immunoSEQ multiplex PCR; the TCRdb copy retains only in-frame clones and omits some. The sample carries some 130,000 clones, roughly 85% recorded once. The sample here was peripheral blood, taken 28 days after the second dose of the MenACWY control vaccine. The sequence derives from an adult who received the MenACWY meningococcal vaccine as a control.

Here the CDR3 DNA reads TGTGCCAGCAGCTTAGGTACGGTTATAAGGAGCACAGATACGCAGTATTTT. Its protein product is CASSLGTVIRSTDTQYF. The rearrangement joins TRBV7-2 to TRBJ2-3, with unresolved D. The ends were cut back, 1 base at V and 0 bases at J, with 14 bases in the middle. CDR3 length: 17 residues. CDR1 is SGHTA and CDR2 is FQGNSA in the germline V gene.